Presented here are 21 T cell receptor beta chains from one specimen sequenced in a study of graft-versus-host responses after intestinal transplantation. TCRdb's copy holds only in-frame clones and misses some; the assay was immunoSEQ multiplex PCR. The table includes approximately 89,000 clones, approximately 90% detected once. The sequenced sample was PBMCs, obtained approximately 470 days after intestinal transplant. The receptors were gathered from a human patient who received an intestinal transplant, so some T cells may come from the graft donor.

V is TRBV7-3 and J is TRBJ2-4; the D gene is possibly TRBD1 (6 bases). The length of the CDR3 is 13 residues. Trimming took off 5 bases at V and 7 bases at J, with 12 bases between the two ends. The germline V gene encodes CDR1 SGHTA and CDR2 FQGTGA. The DNA for the CDR3 is TGTGCCAGCAGCGTCGACAGGATCAACATTCAGTACTTC. Encoded protein: CASSVDRINIQYF.

The genes are TRBV9 and TRBJ1-5; 8 nucleotides agree with TRBD1. This CDR3 has 18 amino acids. Germline assignment: CDR1 SGDLS and CDR2 YYNGEE. V was pared by 4 bases and J by 4 bases, with 16 bases of the junction left unmatched. The CDR3 nucleotides read TGTGCCAGCAGCCTCCGTAGTGGGCGACAGGGGTCTAATCAGCCCCAGCATTTT. Encoded protein: CASSLRSGRQGSNQPQHF.

The rearrangement joins TRBV23-1 to TRBJ1-4; D call uncertain. TRBV23-1 is marked as an open reading frame, function uncertain. V gave up 0 bases and J gave up 5 bases, with 10 bases separating them. This CDR3 has 15 residues. As DNA, the CDR3 is TGCGCCAGCAGTCAATCGGCAGGATTAAATGAAAAACTGTTTTTT. This gives the protein CASSQSAGLNEKLFF.

This clone was counted only a few times. The chain carries TRBV19 and TRBJ2-1, with D unresolved. Trimming stripped 3 bases from V and 6 bases from J, with 9 bases between. Germline-derived CDR1 and CDR2 are LNHDA and SQIVND (reference sequence). The CDR3 is 13 amino acids. The CDR3 spells CASSILVFNEQFF. CDR3 DNA sequence: TGTGCCAGTAGTATTTTGGTCTTCAATGAGCAGTTCTTC.

The J gene is TRBJ2-1, the V gene TRBV2; tentatively, D is TRBD2 (5 bases). Trimming left V 6 bases short and J 10 bases short, with 13 bases between. The CDR3 is made up of 12 amino acids. CDR1 and CDR2 (germline): SNHLY, FYNNEI. CDR3 sequence (DNA): TGTGCCAGCAGGGGCGGCGGGTGGGAGCAGTTCTTC. Its protein is CASRGGGWEQFF.

This chain joins TRBV29-1 and TRBJ1-1; D perhaps matches TRBD1 (5 bases). Germline V gene data show CDR1 as SQVTM and CDR2 as ANQGSEA. V lost 0 bases, J lost 4 bases, and 12 bases lay in between. The CDR3 loop spans 14 amino acids. The CDR3 coding sequence is TGCAGCGTTGAAGATGGGGGGTTAAGCACTGAAGCTTTCTTT. Residues: CSVEDGGLSTEAFF. Full variable domain (missing parts from reference TRBV29-1 and TRBJ1-1): SAVISQKPSRDICQRGTSLTIQCQVDSQVTMMFWYRQQPGQSLTLIATANQGSEATYESGFVIDKFPISRPNLTFSTLTVSNMSPEDSSIYLCSVEDGGLSTEAFFGQGTRLTVV.

V and J are TRBV29-1 and TRBJ1-1, with TRBD1 identical over 8 bases. Germline CDR1 SQVTM, CDR2 ANQGSEA. This CDR3 has 12 residues. Trimming took 7 bases from V and 5 from J; bases not matched to a gene: 6. The CDR3, as DNA: TGCAGCGGAGGACAGGGTTGGACTGAAGCTTTCTTT. This encodes CSGGQGWTEAFF.

This clone was seen just once. The chain employs TRBV25-1 and TRBJ1-4, with a possible D match to TRBD1 (5 bases). Germline V gene data show CDR1 as MGHDK and CDR2 as SYGVNS. The V gene lost 5 bases and the J gene lost 8 bases, with 9 bases spanning the gap. The CDR3 is made up of 12 amino acids. For the CDR3, the DNA is TGTGCCAGCAGTCTTGGGGGGGAAAAACTGTTTTTT. Its protein product is CASSLGGEKLFF.

The chain couples TRBV2 to TRBJ2-2; 10 positions agree with TRBD1. With 5 bases clipped from V and 2 bases from J, the junction kept 5 bases outside the gene matches. The germline gives CDR1 SNHLY, CDR2 FYNNEI. This CDR3 region has 16 residues. The CDR3 DNA reads as TGTGCCAGCAGTTCCGGGACAGGGGTAAACACCGGGGAGCTGTTTTTT. Its protein is CASSSGTGVNTGELFF.

This clone has only one observation. The V gene is TRBV10-2, the J gene TRBJ1-2; D remains unclear. Trimming took off 0 bases at V and 4 bases at J, with 9 bases between the two ends. CDR1 and CDR2 from the germline V gene are WSHSY and SAAADI. The CDR3 sequence is 14 residues long. CDR3 protein: CASSESWRPYGYTF. In nucleotides, the CDR3 is TGCGCCAGCAGTGAGTCATGGAGGCCCTATGGCTACACCTTC.

This clone appeared a single time. This chain uses TRBV7-9 with TRBJ2-1; D may match TRBD1 or TRBD2 (6 bases each). The germline V and J ends were trimmed by 11 bases and 0 bases, with 14 bases remaining between them. The CDR3 has 14 residues. CDR1 and CDR2 from the germline V gene are SEHNR and FQNEAQ (reference sequence). The CDR3 sequence: CAGAEGGSYNEQFF. DNA of the CDR3: TGTGCCGGGGCTGAGGGGGGCTCCTACAATGAGCAGTTCTTC.

The rearrangement links TRBV2 to TRBJ1-1, with 9 positions matching TRBD1. V trimming: 7 bases; J trimming: 1 base; junction bases outside the gene matches: 4. Germline CDR1 SNHLY, CDR2 FYNNEI. The CDR3 length is 14 residues. The CDR3 loop reads CASTSDRGNTEAFF. In DNA form, the CDR3 reads TGTGCCAGCACTTCGGACAGGGGGAACACTGAAGCTTTCTTT.

The chain links TRBV7-9 to TRBJ1-2; 7 bases match TRBD1. In germline, CDR1 is SEHNR, CDR2 FQNEAQ (reference sequence). This CDR3 contains 13 residues. Trimming removed 5 bases from V and 5 bases from J; junction bases left unmatched: 5. The CDR3 nucleotides are TGTGCCAGCAGCAGACAGGGATCATATGGCTACACCTTC. The encoded protein is CASSRQGSYGYTF.

The chain links TRBV29-1 to TRBJ2-7, with 9 bases that match TRBD1. CDR1 and CDR2 from the germline V gene are SQVTM and ANQGSEA. The CDR3 extends over 14 amino acids. Trimming removed 1 base from V and 4 bases from J; junction bases left unmatched: 5. The CDR3 nucleotides read TGCAGCGTTGAAGGACCGGGACAGGGTTACGAGCAGTACTTC. Amino acids: CSVEGPGQGYEQYF.

In this sample, this clone turned up once. The chain recombines TRBV5-1 with TRBJ1-3; 9 positions agree with TRBD1. The trim removed 2 bases at V and 1 base at J, leaving 4 bases unmatched. Germline V lookup: CDR1 SGHRS, CDR2 YFSETQ. The length of the CDR3 is 16 residues. The chain's CDR3 is CASSFAGTGSGNTIYF. CDR3 bases: TGCGCCAGCAGCTTCGCCGGGACAGGGTCTGGAAACACCATATATTTT. Complete variable domain (other parts from reference TRBV5-1 and TRBJ1-3): KAGVTQTPRYLIKTRGQQVTLSCSPISGHRSVSWYQQTPGQGLQFLFEYFSETQRNKGNFPGRFSGRQFSNSRSEMNVSTLELGDSALYLCASSFAGTGSGNTIYFGEGSWLTVV.

The chain couples TRBV27 to TRBJ1-3, with TRBD1 as a possible D gene (6 bases). Between the trimmed V and J ends, which lost 6 bases and 0 bases, there was a span of 15 bases. The CDR3 extends over 16 amino acids. Germline V gene sequence: CDR1 MNHEY, CDR2 SMNVEV (reference sequence). This chain's CDR3 is CASSRSGQTSGNTIYF. The CDR3 region has the DNA TGTGCCAGCAGCCGATCCGGACAGACCTCTGGAAACACCATATATTTT.

The chain uses TRBV5-4 and TRBJ2-3; TRBD2 matches 10 bases. The germline V gene encodes CDR1 SGHNT and CDR2 YYREEE (reference sequence). J was trimmed by 6 bases and V by 2 bases; bases with no gene match: 6. This CDR3 has 15 amino acids. The CDR3 loop reads CASSLLAGQWDTQYF. The CDR3 region has the DNA TGTGCCAGCAGCTTACTAGCGGGGCAGTGGGATACGCAGTATTTT.

The CDR3 region has the DNA TGCGCCAGCAGCCCGGCCGGCTACGAGCAGTACTTC. This translates into CASSPAGYEQYF. This chain uses TRBV10-1 with TRBJ2-7; D gene uncertain. V was shortened by 6 bases and J by 3 bases, with 9 bases between the two germline ends. This CDR3 contains 12 residues. Germline values: CDR1 WNHNN, CDR2 SYGVQD (reference sequence).

The V gene is TRBV6-5, the J gene TRBJ2-3; TRBD2 matches at 9 bases. The germline V gene encodes CDR1 MNHEY and CDR2 SVGAGI. This CDR3 contains 15 residues. Unmatched junction bases numbered 2, after V lost 0 bases and J lost 4 bases. CDR3 amino acids: CASSYSGGGADTQYF. For the CDR3, the DNA is TGTGCCAGCAGTTACTCGGGCGGGGGGGCAGATACGCAGTATTTT.

This clone appeared a single time. This sequence joins TRBV2 and TRBJ2-7, with D possibly being TRBD2 (5 bases). Trimming cost V 8 bases and J 0 bases, with 14 bases left between them. The germline V gene encodes CDR1 SNHLY and CDR2 FYNNEI. The CDR3 has 14 residues. This CDR3 is CASGENGLSYEQYF. The CDR3 nucleotides read TGTGCCAGCGGGGAGAACGGACTCTCCTACGAGCAGTACTTC. The variable domain in full, with the rest retrieved from reference TRBV2 and TRBJ2-7, is EPEVTQTPSHQVTQMGQEVILRCVPISNHLYFYWYRQILGQKVEFLVSFYNNEISEKSEIFDDQFSVERPDGSNFTLKIRSTKLEDSAMYFCASGENGLSYEQYFGPGTRLTVT.

V gene TRBV5-4 combines with J gene TRBJ1-2; TRBD1 might be the D (6 bases). Trimming took 1 base from V and 0 from J, leaving 13 bases between them. The germline V gene encodes CDR1 SGHNT and CDR2 YYREEE (reference sequence). This CDR3 spans 16 amino acids. This CDR3 reads CASSLPGAPTNYGYTF. The CDR3, as DNA: TGTGCCAGCAGCTTGCCGGGGGCGCCTACTAACTATGGCTACACCTTC.